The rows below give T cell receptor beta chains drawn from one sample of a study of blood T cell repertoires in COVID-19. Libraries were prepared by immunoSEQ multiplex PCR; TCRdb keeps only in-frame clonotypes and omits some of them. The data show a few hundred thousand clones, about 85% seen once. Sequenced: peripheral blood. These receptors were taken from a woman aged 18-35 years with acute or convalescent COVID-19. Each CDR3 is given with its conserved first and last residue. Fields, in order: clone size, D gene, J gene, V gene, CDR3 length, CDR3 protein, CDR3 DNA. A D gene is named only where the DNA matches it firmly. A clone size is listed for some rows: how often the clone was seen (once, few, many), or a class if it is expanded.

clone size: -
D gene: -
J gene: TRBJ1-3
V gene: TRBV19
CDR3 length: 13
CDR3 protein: CASSPAPGSTIYF
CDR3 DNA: TGTGCCAGTAGTCCAGCTCCCGGGAGCACCATATATTTT

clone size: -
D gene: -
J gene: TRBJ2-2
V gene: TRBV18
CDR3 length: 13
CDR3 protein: CASSPQFTGELFF
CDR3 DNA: TGTGCCAGCTCACCCCAGTTCACCGGGGAGCTGTTTTTT

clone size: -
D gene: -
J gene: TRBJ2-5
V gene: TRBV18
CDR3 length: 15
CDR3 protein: CASSLQRLDQETQYF
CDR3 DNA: TGTGCCAGCTCACTACAGCGGTTGGACCAAGAGACCCAGTACTTC

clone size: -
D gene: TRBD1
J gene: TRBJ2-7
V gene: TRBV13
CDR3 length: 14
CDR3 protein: CASSPGTGNHEQYF
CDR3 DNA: TGTGCCAGCAGCCCCGGGACAGGGAACCACGAGCAGTACTTC

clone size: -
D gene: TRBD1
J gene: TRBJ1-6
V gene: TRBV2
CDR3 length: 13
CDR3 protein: CASSDRGQSPLHF
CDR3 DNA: TGTGCCAGCTCGGACAGGGGGCAATCACCCCTCCACTTT

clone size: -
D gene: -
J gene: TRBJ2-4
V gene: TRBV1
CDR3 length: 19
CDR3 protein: CTSSQGISGGVLAKNIQYF
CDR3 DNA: TGCACCAGCAGCCAAGGTATTAGCGGGGGAGTGTTGGCCAAAAACATTCAGTACTTC

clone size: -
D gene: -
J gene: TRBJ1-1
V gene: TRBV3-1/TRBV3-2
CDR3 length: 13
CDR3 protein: CASSRRTGTEAFF
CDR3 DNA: TGTGCCAGCAGCCGTCGGACGGGAACTGAAGCTTTCTTT

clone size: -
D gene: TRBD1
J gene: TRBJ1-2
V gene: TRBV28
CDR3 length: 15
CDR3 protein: CASSSDRDPRYGYTF
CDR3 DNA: TGTGCCAGCAGTTCCGACAGGGACCCACGCTATGGCTACACCTTC

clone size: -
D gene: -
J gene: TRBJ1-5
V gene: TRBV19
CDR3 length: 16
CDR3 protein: CASSIRYAAMVQPQHF
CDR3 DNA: TGTGCCAGTAGTATACGATATGCGGCCATGGTTCAGCCCCAGCATTTT

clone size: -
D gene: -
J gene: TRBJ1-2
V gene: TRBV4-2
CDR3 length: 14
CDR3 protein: CASSPAEVDYGYTF
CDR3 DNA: TGTGCCAGCAGCCCCGCGGAGGTAGACTATGGCTACACCTTC

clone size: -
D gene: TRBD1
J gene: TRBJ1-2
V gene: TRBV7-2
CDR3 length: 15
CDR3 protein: CASSADRGEVHGYTF
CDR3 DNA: TGTGCCAGCAGTGCGGACAGGGGGGAAGTCCATGGCTACACCTTC

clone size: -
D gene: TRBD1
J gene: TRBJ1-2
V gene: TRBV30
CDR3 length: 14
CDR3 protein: CAWTGQGPNYGYTF
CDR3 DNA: TGTGCCTGGACGGGACAGGGACCTAACTATGGCTACACCTTC

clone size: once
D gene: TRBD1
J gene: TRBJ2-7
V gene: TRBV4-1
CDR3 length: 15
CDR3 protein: CASSQVGTVPYEQYF
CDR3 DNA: TGCGCCAGCAGCCAAGTCGGGACAGTGCCCTACGAGCAGTACTTC

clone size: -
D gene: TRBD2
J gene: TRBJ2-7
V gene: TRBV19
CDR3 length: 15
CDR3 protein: CASSTTSGPTYEQYF
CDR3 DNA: TGTGCCAGTAGTACGACTAGCGGTCCTACCTACGAGCAGTACTTC